This TCR beta chain was profiled in a study of T-cell reconstitution after alpha-beta-depleted transplantation in children. TCRbeta library construction was performed incorporating unique molecular identifiers. TCRdb passed the PCR reads through MiXCR, listing each CDR3 protein once. The repertoire includes approximately 230,000 distinct CDR3 sequences, over 20% of them detected once, and less than 3.5% sits in the top ten. At least ten counts were recorded for this clonotype. The V and J ends lost 3 bases and 4 bases respectively, with 14 bases between them. CDR1 and CDR2 from the germline V gene are SGHRS and YFSETQ. The CDR3 has 15 amino acids.

The chain joins TRBV5-1 to TRBJ2-1, with D possibly matching TRBD2 (6 bases). The material sequenced was PBMCs, taken before TCRalphabeta/CD19-depleted stem cell transplant. This clonotype was sampled from a girl aged 2-10 years with Fanconi anemia, due to receive a stem cell transplant. CDR3 bases: TGCGCCAGCAGCTCATTAGCGGACCTGTACAATGAGCAGTTCTTC. Amino acids: CASSSLADLYNEQFF.